These 9 T cell receptor beta chains were sequenced from one sample in a study of T cell clonotyping in hematopoietic cell transplantation. TCRdb's copy holds only in-frame clones and misses some; the assay was immunoSEQ multiplex PCR. The table lists about 41,000 clones, approximately 81% of them singletons. Time point indicated: recipient sample about 28 days before transplant, after cytoreduction. The material was peripheral blood mononuclear cells, obtained before stem cell transplant. The source is a man aged 55 to 70 with acute myeloid leukemia. Some clones in this sample may be carry-over from other donors' samples.

The V call is TRBV28, the J call TRBJ1-5; a weak D match, TRBD1 (6 bases). V was clipped by 6 bases and J by 2 bases, with 26 bases between them. Germline assignment: CDR1 MDHEN and CDR2 SYDVKM. There are 19 residues in the CDR3. In DNA, the CDR3 is TGTGCCAGCAGCCCCGAGGTAGGTTTCCGGGACATAGGCAATCAGCCCCAGCATTTT. It encodes CASSPEVGFRDIGNQPQHF.

V and J are TRBV2 and TRBJ1-2, with 8 positions matching TRBD1. The CDR3 contains 17 residues. V lost 3 bases, J lost 4 bases, and 13 bases stayed unmatched. Germline assignment: CDR1 SNHLY and CDR2 FYNNEI. The CDR3: CASSDGGRQGNFYGYTF. CDR3 bases: TGTGCCAGCAGTGACGGGGGGAGACAGGGGAATTTCTATGGCTACACCTTC. Looking up the rest from reference TRBV2 and TRBJ1-2 gives the full variable domain: EPEVTQTPSHQVTQMGQEVILRCVPISNHLYFYWYRQILGQKVEFLVSFYNNEISEKSEIFDDQFSVERPDGSNFTLKIRSTKLEDSAMYFCASSDGGRQGNFYGYTFGSGTRLTVV.

The rearrangement joins TRBV7-3 to TRBJ2-3; 16 nucleotides agree with TRBD2. CDR1 is SGHTA and CDR2 is FQGTGA in the germline V gene. V was pared by 4 bases and J by 1 base, with 8 bases of the junction left unmatched. This CDR3 is built from 19 residues. CDR3 protein: CASSSRGTSGGVGTDTQYF. CDR3 sequence (DNA): TGTGCCAGCAGCTCCCGGGGGACTAGCGGGGGGGTGGGCACAGATACGCAGTATTTT.

A few counts support this clone. The V gene is TRBV7-8, the J gene TRBJ2-3; the D is unclear. V lost 3 bases, J lost 2 bases, and 12 bases lay in between. The CDR3 has 15 residues. Germline V gene lookup returns CDR1 SGHVS and CDR2 FQNEAQ. CDR3 residues: CASSFPSWPTDTQYF. Written as DNA, the CDR3 is TGTGCCAGCAGCTTTCCGTCCTGGCCCACAGATACGCAGTATTTT. Full variable domain (remainder filled in from reference TRBV7-8 and TRBJ2-3): GAGVSQSPRYKVAKRGQDVALRCDPISGHVSLFWYQQALGQGPEFLTYFQNEAQLDKSGLPSDRFFAERPEGSVSTLKIQRTQQEDSAVYLCASSFPSWPTDTQYFGPGTRLTVL.

The CDR3 nucleotides read TGTGCCAGCAGTTTGGGGAACGGCGGTTTAGCGGGATCACCCCTCCACTTT. Translation: CASSLGNGGLAGSPLHF. The chain employs TRBV7-8 and TRBJ1-6; unclear D gene. CDR1 is SGHVS, CDR2 FQNEAQ, per germline. The CDR3 runs to 17 residues. V gave up 6 bases and J gave up 10 bases, with 25 bases separating them.

This clone came up once. The chain carries TRBV7-2 and TRBJ2-7; D is possibly TRBD1 (10 bases). Per the germline V gene, CDR1 is SGHTA and CDR2 is FQGNSA. The CDR3 spans 16 residues. V lost 5 bases to trimming and J lost 0 bases, with 17 bases between them. CDR3 bases: TGTGCCAGCAGCCCTAGCGGGACAGGGGCCTCCTACGAGCAGTACTTC. Translating gives CASSPSGTGASYEQYF.

J is TRBJ1-3 and V is TRBV7-9, with unresolved D. The CDR3 is made up of 14 amino acids. The germline gives CDR1 SEHNR, CDR2 FQNEAQ (reference sequence). With 5 bases removed from V and 8 bases from J, the gap between germline ends came to 16 bases. CDR3 DNA sequence: TGTGCCAGCAGCCCTCAGTTGGCCGGGGACACCATATATTTT. This sequence encodes CASSPQLAGDTIYF.

The J gene is TRBJ2-2, the V gene TRBV5-1; weak D call: TRBD2 (7 bases). The V gene's germline CDR1 is SGHRS and CDR2 YFSETQ. V lost 3 bases to trimming and J lost 0 bases, with 12 bases between them. The length of the CDR3 is 16 residues. CDR3 DNA sequence: TGCGCCAGCAGCTACACGGGGGGCCCGAACACCGGGGAGCTGTTTTTT. Translating it yields CASSYTGGPNTGELFF.

The V and J genes are TRBV7-3 and TRBJ1-6; D is uncertain. Deletions cut 5 bases from V and 7 bases from J, with 9 bases between. CDR1 SGHTA and CDR2 FQGTGA come from the germline V gene. The CDR3 sequence is 13 residues long. CDR3 nucleotides: TGTGCCAGCAGCCCGGACGGGAATTCACCCCTCCACTTT. Its translation is CASSPDGNSPLHF.